Listed here are 17 T cell receptor beta chains from one sample, sequenced in a study of monozygotic twins with inflammatory bowel disease. TCRdb re-called the 5' RACE reads and gives one entry per CDR3 protein, without DNA. The ten most abundant clones cover approximately 2.3% of a sample with around 380,000 distinct CDR3 sequences. Sequenced sample: blood. The receptor set was obtained from a human donor with ulcerative colitis or Crohn's disease, or a healthy co-twin of an affected twin (not recorded which).

The chain couples TRBV7-2 to TRBJ2-7. This CDR3 contains 14 residues. Germline V gene sequence: CDR1 SGHTA, CDR2 FQGNSA. This CDR3 reads CASSRSGVIGEQYF.

This chain links TRBV6-5 with TRBJ2-7; the D call of TRBD1 rests on TCRdb alone, since no DNA is present to check it. From germline, CDR1 is MNHEY and CDR2 SVGAGI. The CDR3 sequence is 16 residues long. CDR3 protein: CASSYSVGTGAYEQYF.

This sequence joins TRBV10-3 and TRBJ2-2; no DNA is available, so the TRBD1 call from TCRdb remains unchecked. This CDR3 has 13 amino acids. Germline assignment: CDR1 ENHRY and CDR2 SYGVKD. CDR3 sequence: CAISDRGPGKLFF.

The chain is built from TRBV5-1 and TRBJ2-2. Germline CDR1 SGHRS, CDR2 YFSETQ. This CDR3 spans 12 amino acids. CDR3 in amino acids: CASSLGSGELFF.

The genes are TRBV29-1 and TRBJ2-2. This CDR3 has 15 residues. Looked up from germline, CDR1 is SQVTM and CDR2 is ANQGSEA. CDR3 in amino acids: CSVGNRVSGTGELFF.

The chain joins TRBV30 to TRBJ2-1; TCRdb outputs TRBD2, but without DNA this stays unchecked. The germline V gene has CDR1 GTSNPN and CDR2 SVGIG (reference sequence). The CDR3 spans 11 residues. CDR3 in amino acids: CAWERRGEQFF.

The rearrangement joins TRBV27 to TRBJ2-7. CDR3 length: 17 amino acids. Germline V gene data show CDR1 as MNHEY and CDR2 as SMNVEV (reference sequence). This chain's CDR3 is CASSLRVEETIPYEQYF.

The chain recombines TRBV6-1 with TRBJ1-2; checking the TCRdb D call of TRBD1 is not possible without DNA. The V gene's germline CDR1 is MNHNS and CDR2 SASEGT. The CDR3 covers 14 residues. CDR3 region: CASSELLGDFGYTF.

V and J are TRBV3-1 and TRBJ1-1. CDR1 and CDR2 from the germline V gene are LGHDT and YNNKEL (reference sequence). This CDR3 region has 13 residues. The CDR3 is CASSRRSGFEAFF.

CDR3 loop: CASSRARNEKLFF. J is TRBJ1-4 and V is TRBV7-2. Germline V lookup: CDR1 SGHTA, CDR2 FQGNSA. This CDR3 comprises 13 residues.

V and J are TRBV5-4 and TRBJ1-1; the D gene TCRdb calls, TRBD1, cannot be checked with no DNA. The CDR3 runs 16 residues. Germline V gene data show CDR1 as SGHNT and CDR2 as YYREEE (reference sequence). The CDR3 spells CASSLDNRGRGTEAFF.

The V call is TRBV5-1, the J call TRBJ2-3; without DNA, the TCRdb call of TRBD1 cannot be checked. The CDR3 is 15 residues long. Per germline, CDR1 SGHRS and CDR2 YFSETQ. The CDR3: CASSLSQIRGDTQYF.

The gene calls are TRBV10-2 and TRBJ2-1; TCRdb returns TRBD2, unconfirmable since there is no DNA. Germline values: CDR1 WSHSY, CDR2 SAAADI. The CDR3 is 15 residues long. CDR3: CASSSTSGRNDEQFF.

J is TRBJ2-5 and V is TRBV10-3; TCRdb gives TRBD1 as the D gene, but with no DNA this cannot be confirmed. CDR3 length: 14 residues. CDR1 and CDR2 from the germline V gene are ENHRY and SYGVKD. The CDR3 reads CAIRGTEHQETQYF.

The genes are TRBV5-1 and TRBJ2-2; no DNA is available, so the TRBD1 call from TCRdb remains unchecked. The CDR3 covers 15 residues. Germline CDR1 SGHRS, CDR2 YFSETQ. The CDR3 reads CASSLGGVNTGELFF.

The chain combines TRBV7-2 with TRBJ2-2; TCRdb returns TRBD1, unconfirmable since there is no DNA. Germline V gene sequence: CDR1 SGHTA, CDR2 FQGNSA. This CDR3 region has 15 residues. CDR3 protein: CASSLVSLGAGELFF. The full variable domain, with the rest looked up from reference TRBV7-2 and TRBJ2-2, is GAGVSQSPSNKVTEKGKDVELRCDPISGHTALYWYRQSLGQGLEFLIYFQGNSAPDKSGLPSDRFSAERTGGSVSTLTIQRTQQEDSAVYLCASSLVSLGAGELFFGEGSRLTVL.

The V and J genes are TRBV18 and TRBJ2-6. Looked up from germline, CDR1 is KGHSH and CDR2 is LQKENI. The CDR3 totals 16 residues. CDR3 protein: CASSPLPFSGANVLTF.